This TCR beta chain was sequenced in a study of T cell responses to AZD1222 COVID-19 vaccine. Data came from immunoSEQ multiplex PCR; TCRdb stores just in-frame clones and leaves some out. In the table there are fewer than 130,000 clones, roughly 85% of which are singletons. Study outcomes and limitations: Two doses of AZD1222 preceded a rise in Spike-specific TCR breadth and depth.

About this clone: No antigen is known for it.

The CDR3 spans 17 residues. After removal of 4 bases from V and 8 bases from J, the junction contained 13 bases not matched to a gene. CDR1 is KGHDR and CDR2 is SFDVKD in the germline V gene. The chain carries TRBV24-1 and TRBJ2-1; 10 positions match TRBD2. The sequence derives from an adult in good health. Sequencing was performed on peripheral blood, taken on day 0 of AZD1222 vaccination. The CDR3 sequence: CATSDPSRSGRAYEQFF. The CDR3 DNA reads TGTGCCACCAGTGACCCCTCGAGAAGCGGGAGGGCCTATGAGCAGTTCTTC.